This T cell receptor (beta chain) was profiled in a study of T cell repertoires in aging, cancer and after chemotherapy. At the level of the study: The full dataset contained roughly 8.8 million TCR reads. Whole-study findings and limits: Immunological memory after chemotherapy cannot be judged from the repertoire data.

The CDR3 covers 17 residues. Trimming took 4 bases from V and 2 from J; bases not matched to a gene: 6. Germline values: CDR1 MNHEY, CDR2 SVGEGT. For this clonotype: Its matching antigen is unknown.

Rearranged V-D-J TRB sequences were amplified with a mixed TRB-A/B primer pool. Each CDR3 protein gets one entry after TCRdb re-called the multiplex PCR reads with MiXCR. The table has 3,000 to 3,500 distinct CDR3 sequences, about 26% seen once. Peripheral blood genomic DNA, not sorted cells or RNA, was the template. This TCR derives from a human donor with a solid tumor. Sample: blood. V gene TRBV6-2 or TRBV6-3 combines with J gene TRBJ2-7, with 15 bases matching TRBD2. In DNA form, the CDR3 reads TGTGCCAGCAGTTCCGGACTAGCGGGAGGGACCACCTACGAGCAGTACTTC. Its translation: CASSSGLAGGTTYEQYF.